This TCR beta chain is from a study of cytomegalovirus exposure and HLA in healthy donors. Study-wide context: Genotyping showed roughly 83% of almost 400 donors falling in the Caucasian-associated ancestry cluster.

CDR1 and CDR2 (germline): SGHAT, FQNNGV. V lost 5 bases and J 1 base, leaving 9 bases between the germline ends. This CDR3 has 14 residues. Study observations and caveats: Some public TCRs appeared in many individuals, while most sequences were rare. Previous analysis showed most TCR beta V segments were productive about 87% or about 30% of the time.

The PCR ran on 60 Vbeta and 13 Jbeta primers. The protocol was immunoSEQ multiplex PCR, while the TCRdb copy is restricted to in-frame clones and leaves out a portion. Counted here are roughly 86,000 clones, around 79% occurring once; the ten biggest clones make up around 6%. As to this clone: What it binds is not known.

Sample: PBMCs. This TCR came from a female donor in good health and CMV-seronegative. V is TRBV11-2 and J is TRBJ1-3; D is ambiguous. The CDR3, as DNA: TGTGCCAGCAGCAAGAGGGAATCTGGAAACACCATATATTTT. Translation: CASSKRESGNTIYF.